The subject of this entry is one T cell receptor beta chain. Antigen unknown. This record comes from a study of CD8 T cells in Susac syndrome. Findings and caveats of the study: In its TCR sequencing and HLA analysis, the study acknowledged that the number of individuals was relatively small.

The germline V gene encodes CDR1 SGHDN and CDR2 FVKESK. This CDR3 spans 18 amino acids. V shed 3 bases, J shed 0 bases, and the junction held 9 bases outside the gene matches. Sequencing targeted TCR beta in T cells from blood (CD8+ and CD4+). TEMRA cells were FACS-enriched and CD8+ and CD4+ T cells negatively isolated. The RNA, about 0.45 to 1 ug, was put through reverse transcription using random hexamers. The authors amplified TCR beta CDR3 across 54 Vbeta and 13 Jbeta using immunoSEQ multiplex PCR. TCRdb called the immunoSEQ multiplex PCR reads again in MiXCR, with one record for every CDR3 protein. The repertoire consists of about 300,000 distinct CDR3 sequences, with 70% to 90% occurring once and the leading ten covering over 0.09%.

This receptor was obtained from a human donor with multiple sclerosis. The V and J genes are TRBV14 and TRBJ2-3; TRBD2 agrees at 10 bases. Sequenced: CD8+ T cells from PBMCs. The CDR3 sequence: CASSHARGLAKSTDTQYF. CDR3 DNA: TGTGCCAGCAGCCACGCGCGGGGACTAGCGAAAAGCACAGATACGCAGTATTTT.